The rows below give T cell receptor beta chains drawn from one sample of a study of blood T cell repertoires in COVID-19. Clones were sequenced by immunoSEQ multiplex PCR, and TCRdb holds only the in-frame ones, with some missing. Among fewer than 90,000 clones, 75% to 90% were seen once, and the ten largest hold approximately 12%. Sequencing input: peripheral blood. All receptors derive from a human donor in a cohort sampled during active COVID-19. The CDR3 runs from the conserved cysteine through the conserved F or W. D genes are given only for firm matches. For some rows the clone size is stated as once, few or many, or as a class when expanded; others skip it.

j_call d_call clone_size v_call cdr3_nt cdr3_aa
TRBJ2-1 TRBD2 - TRBV7-7 TGTGCCAGCAGCTTGGAATTAGCGGGGGGGCCGGGAAATGAGCAGTTCTTC CASSLELAGGPGNEQFF
TRBJ2-5 - - TRBV7-7 TGTGCTAGCAGCCGGCCGGGACTCTCTCAAGAGACCCAGTACTTC CASSRPGLSQETQYF
TRBJ1-4 - - TRBV5-4 TGTGCCAGCAGCTTGGGGAGGACTAATGAAAAACTGTTTTTT CASSLGRTNEKLFF
TRBJ2-1 - - TRBV5-5 TGTGCCAGCAGCTTGGAAGTGACACTCAATGAGCAGTTCTTC CASSLEVTLNEQFF
TRBJ1-3 - - TRBV6-5 TGTGCCAGCAGTTACGCAGGGGTAGCTGGAAACACCATATATTTT CASSYAGVAGNTIYF
TRBJ2-7 - - TRBV28 TGTGCCAGCGGAGGGAACCTCTACGAGCAGTACTTC CASGGNLYEQYF
TRBJ2-3 - - TRBV5-1 TGCGCCAGCAGCTCCTACCACCCCGCTCAAAGACTAGGCGGTCCCACAGATACGCAGTATTTT CASSSYHPAQRLGGPTDTQYF
TRBJ1-1 TRBD1 - TRBV6-2/TRBV6-3 TGTGCCAGCAGTTACCGGGGGCAGGGGGCATCTTTCTTT CASSYRGQGASFF
TRBJ2-7 TRBD1 once TRBV6-5 TGTGCCAGCAGTTACTCCAGGGGGCCCTCGGAAGAGCAGTACTTC CASSYSRGPSEEQYF
TRBJ2-2 - - TRBV2 TGTGCCAGCAGTGAACTTTCAGGGGAGAACACCGGGGAGCTGTTTTTT CASSELSGENTGELFF
TRBJ2-7 - - TRBV10-2 TGCGCCAGCAGTACCTACTACGAGCAGTACTTC CASSTYYEQYF